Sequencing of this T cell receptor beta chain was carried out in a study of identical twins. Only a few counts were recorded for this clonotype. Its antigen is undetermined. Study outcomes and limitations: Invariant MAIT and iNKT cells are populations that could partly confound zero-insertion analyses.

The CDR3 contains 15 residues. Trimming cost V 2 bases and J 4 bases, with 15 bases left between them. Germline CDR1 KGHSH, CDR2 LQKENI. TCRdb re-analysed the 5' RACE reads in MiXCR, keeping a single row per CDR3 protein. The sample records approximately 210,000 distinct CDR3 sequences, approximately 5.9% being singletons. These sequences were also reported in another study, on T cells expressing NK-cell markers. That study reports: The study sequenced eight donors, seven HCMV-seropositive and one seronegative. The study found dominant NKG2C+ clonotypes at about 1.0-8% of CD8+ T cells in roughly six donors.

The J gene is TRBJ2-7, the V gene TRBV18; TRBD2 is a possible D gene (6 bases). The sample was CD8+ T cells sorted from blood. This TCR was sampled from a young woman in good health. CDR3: CASSPGWGSGYEQYF. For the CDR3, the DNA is TGTGCCAGCTCACCAGGGTGGGGCAGCGGGTACGAGCAGTACTTC.